The sequence of this TCR beta chain was determined in a study of blood T cell repertoires in COVID-19. Study as a whole: The United States, Italy and Spain were the sources of the acute and convalescent COVID-19 samples. T cells, B-cell-depleted T cells, or PBMCs provided the cDNA or gDNA that served as material.

Repertoires were generated with immunoSEQ multiplex PCR, while TCRdb's copy carries only in-frame clones and drops some. The profile covers approximately 220,000 clones, with around four fifths appearing a single time and 2.5% taken by the ten largest. Germline V gene data show CDR1 as SNHLY and CDR2 as FYNNEI. This CDR3 spans 13 amino acids. V lost 6 bases and J 4 bases, leaving 13 bases between the germline ends. Sequences were obtained from peripheral blood. This rearrangement joins TRBV2 to TRBJ2-7, with D hard to call. The receptor comes from a woman aged 40-49 years with active or convalescent COVID-19. The CDR3 nucleotides read TGTGCCAGCAGCTTTCGAGGTCCATACGAGCAGTACTTC. It translates to CASSFRGPYEQYF. Using reference TRBV2 and TRBJ2-7 for the parts outside the CDR3, the full variable domain is EPEVTQTPSHQVTQMGQEVILRCVPISNHLYFYWYRQILGQKVEFLVSFYNNEISEKSEIFDDQFSVERPDGSNFTLKIRSTKLEDSAMYFCASSFRGPYEQYFGPGTRLTVT.